The rows below give T cell receptor beta chains drawn from one sample of a study of blood T cells in healthy people across ages. TCRdb used MiXCR to reprocess the 5' RACE reads, holding one entry per CDR3 protein. The sample comprises 700,000 to 950,000 distinct CDR3 sequences, roughly 41% of which are singletons, and approximately 22% rests with the top ten. The specimen sequenced was blood. The receptor source for this set is a woman aged 60 to 75 in good health. Each CDR3 is given with its conserved first and last residue. Each record gives: V gene, D gene, clone size, J gene, CDR3 protein, CDR3 DNA. The D gene is left open where the match is weak. Clone sizes are given selectively: once, few, many, or a class where the clone is expanded.

V: TRBV7-7; D: TRBD2; size: -; J: TRBJ2-3; CDR3: CASILAGRDTQYF; DNA: TGTGCCAGCATCTTAGCGGGAAGAGATACGCAGTATTTT
V: TRBV11-2; D: TRBD2; size: -; J: TRBJ2-3; CDR3: CASSLGVGGDTDTQYF; DNA: TGTGCCAGCAGCTTAGGTGTGGGAGGGGACACAGATACGCAGTATTTT
V: TRBV10-3; D: TRBD2; size: -; J: TRBJ2-5; CDR3: CAISDRGRGEETQYF; DNA: TGTGCCATCAGTGATCGCGGGAGGGGAGAAGAGACCCAGTACTTC
V: TRBV4-2; D: TRBD1; size: -; J: TRBJ2-7; CDR3: CASSQEPTGAYNEQYF; DNA: TGTGCCAGCAGCCAAGAGCCGACAGGGGCCTACAATGAGCAGTACTTC
V: TRBV3-1; D: -; size: few; J: TRBJ2-1; CDR3: CASSQDLSFGAGEQFF; DNA: TGTGCCAGCAGCCAAGATCTCTCTTTCGGGGCAGGGGAGCAGTTCTTC
V: TRBV11-2; D: -; size: -; J: TRBJ2-3; CDR3: CASSLRRGLDTQYF; DNA: TGTGCCAGCAGCCTAAGGCGGGGATTGGATACGCAGTATTTT
V: TRBV2; D: -; size: -; J: TRBJ2-2; CDR3: CASNVGRTNTGELFF; DNA: TGTGCCAGCAATGTCGGACGGACGAACACCGGGGAGCTGTTTTTT
V: TRBV10-3; D: TRBD2; size: -; J: TRBJ2-3; CDR3: CATSGAGDLDTQYF; DNA: TGTGCCACCAGTGGAGCGGGAGACCTAGATACGCAGTATTTT
V: TRBV25-1; D: -; size: -; J: TRBJ2-5; CDR3: CASSARGNEQYF; DNA: TGTGCCAGCAGTGCCAGGGGTAATGAGCAGTACTTC
V: TRBV20-1; D: TRBD2; size: -; J: TRBJ2-3; CDR3: CSARMRSGAQIDTQYF; DNA: TGCAGTGCTAGAATGAGGAGCGGGGCACAAATAGATACGCAGTATTTT